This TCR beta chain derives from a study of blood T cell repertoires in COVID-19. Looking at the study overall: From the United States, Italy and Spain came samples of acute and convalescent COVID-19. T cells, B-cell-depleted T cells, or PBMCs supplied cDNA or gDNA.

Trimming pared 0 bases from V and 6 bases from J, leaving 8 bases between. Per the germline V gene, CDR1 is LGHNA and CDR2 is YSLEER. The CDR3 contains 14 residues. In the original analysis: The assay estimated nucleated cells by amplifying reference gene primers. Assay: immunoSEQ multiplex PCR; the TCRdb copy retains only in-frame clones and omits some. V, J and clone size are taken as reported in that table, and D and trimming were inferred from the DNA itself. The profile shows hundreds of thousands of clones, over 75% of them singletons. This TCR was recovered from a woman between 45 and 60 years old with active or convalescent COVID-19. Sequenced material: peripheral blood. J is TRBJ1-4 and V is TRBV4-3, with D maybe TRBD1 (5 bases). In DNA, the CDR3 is TGCGCCAGCAGCCAAGAGGGGCAGCATGAAAAACTGTTTTTT. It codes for CASSQEGQHEKLFF.